The clone carrying this TCR beta chain was counted a few times. The data derive from a study of blood T cell repertoires in COVID-19. The germline V gene has CDR1 MNHEY and CDR2 SVGEGT. The ends lost 0 bases at V and 2 bases at J; junction bases unmatched: 2. The CDR3 length is 16 residues. Produced via immunoSEQ multiplex PCR; TCRdb's table is partial and in-frame only. The sample shows about 120,000 clones, 70% to 90% of them seen only once. The specimen sequenced was peripheral blood. The chain carries TRBV6-2 or TRBV6-3 and TRBJ2-1, with 9 bases lining up with TRBD1. This TCR came from a man aged 50 or older with acute or convalescent COVID-19. DNA of the CDR3: TGTGCCAGCAGTTACTCGTGGACAGGGGCCTACAATGAGCAGTTCTTC. Its translation is CASSYSWTGAYNEQFF.